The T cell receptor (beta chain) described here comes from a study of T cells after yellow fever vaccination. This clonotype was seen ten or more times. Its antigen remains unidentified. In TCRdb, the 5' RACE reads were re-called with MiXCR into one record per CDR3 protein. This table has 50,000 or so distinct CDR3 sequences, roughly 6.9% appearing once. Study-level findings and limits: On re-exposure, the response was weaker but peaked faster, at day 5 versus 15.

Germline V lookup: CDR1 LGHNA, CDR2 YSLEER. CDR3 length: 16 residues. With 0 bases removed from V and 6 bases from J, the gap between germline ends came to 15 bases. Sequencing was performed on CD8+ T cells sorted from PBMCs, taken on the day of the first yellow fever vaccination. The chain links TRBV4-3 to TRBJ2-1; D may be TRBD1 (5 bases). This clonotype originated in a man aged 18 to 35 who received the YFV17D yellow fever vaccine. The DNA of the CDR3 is TGCGCCAGCAGCCAAGACCCAGGGTGGGATTTCAATGAGCAGTTCTTC. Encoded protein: CASSQDPGWDFNEQFF.